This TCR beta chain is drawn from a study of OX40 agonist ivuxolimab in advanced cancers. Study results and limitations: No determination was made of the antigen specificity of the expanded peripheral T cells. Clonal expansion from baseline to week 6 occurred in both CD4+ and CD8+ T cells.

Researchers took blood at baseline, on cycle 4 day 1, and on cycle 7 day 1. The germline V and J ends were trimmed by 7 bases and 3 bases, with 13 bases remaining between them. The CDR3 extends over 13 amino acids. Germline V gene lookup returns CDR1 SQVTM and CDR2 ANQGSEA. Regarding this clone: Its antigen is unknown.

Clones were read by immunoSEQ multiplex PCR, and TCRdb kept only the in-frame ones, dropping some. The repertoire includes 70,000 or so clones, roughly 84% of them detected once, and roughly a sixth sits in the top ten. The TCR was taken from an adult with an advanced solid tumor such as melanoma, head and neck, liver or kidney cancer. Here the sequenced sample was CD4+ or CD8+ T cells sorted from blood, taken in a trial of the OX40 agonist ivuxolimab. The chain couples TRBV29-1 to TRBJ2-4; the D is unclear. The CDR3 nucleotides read TGCAGCGCCAGGAGTTTGGACAAAAACATTCAGTACTTC. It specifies CSARSLDKNIQYF.